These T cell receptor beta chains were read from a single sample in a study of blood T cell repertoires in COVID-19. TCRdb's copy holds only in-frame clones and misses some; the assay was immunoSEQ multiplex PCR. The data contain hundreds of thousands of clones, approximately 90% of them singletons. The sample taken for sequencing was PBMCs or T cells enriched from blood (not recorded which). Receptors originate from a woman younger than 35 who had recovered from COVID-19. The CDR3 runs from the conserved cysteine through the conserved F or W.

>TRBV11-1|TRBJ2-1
CASSPSYNEQFF
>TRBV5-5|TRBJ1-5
CASSLERSRQPQHF
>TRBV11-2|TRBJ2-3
CASSARLTGGTDTQYF
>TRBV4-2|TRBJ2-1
CASSLHEGQNNEQFF
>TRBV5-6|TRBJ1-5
CASSLWGRTGDFSNQPQHF
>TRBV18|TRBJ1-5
CASSTDSNQPQHF
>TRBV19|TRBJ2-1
CASSIPENLAGGLKQFF
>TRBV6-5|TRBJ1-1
CASSSGQGNTEAFF
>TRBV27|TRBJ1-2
CASSPRTGGFNYGYTF
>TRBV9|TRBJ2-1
CASSVGFRGNGDNEQFF
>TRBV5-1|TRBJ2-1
CASSLMGGMSSYNEQFF
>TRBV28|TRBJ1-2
CASSTGSSYGYTF
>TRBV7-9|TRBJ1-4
CASSLIRDEKLFF
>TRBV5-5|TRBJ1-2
CASSFPDYGYTF
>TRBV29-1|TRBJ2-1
CSVVHRSSYNEQFF
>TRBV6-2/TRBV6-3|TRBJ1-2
CASSYAVAYGYTF
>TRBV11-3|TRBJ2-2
CASSLSGGFAGELFF
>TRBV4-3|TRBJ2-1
CASSQDEWTSGNEQFF
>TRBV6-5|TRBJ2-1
CASSYAPEAGGEQFF
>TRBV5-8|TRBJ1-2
CASSLQLQGNGYTF
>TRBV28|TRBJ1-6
CAKPGTLNNSPLHF